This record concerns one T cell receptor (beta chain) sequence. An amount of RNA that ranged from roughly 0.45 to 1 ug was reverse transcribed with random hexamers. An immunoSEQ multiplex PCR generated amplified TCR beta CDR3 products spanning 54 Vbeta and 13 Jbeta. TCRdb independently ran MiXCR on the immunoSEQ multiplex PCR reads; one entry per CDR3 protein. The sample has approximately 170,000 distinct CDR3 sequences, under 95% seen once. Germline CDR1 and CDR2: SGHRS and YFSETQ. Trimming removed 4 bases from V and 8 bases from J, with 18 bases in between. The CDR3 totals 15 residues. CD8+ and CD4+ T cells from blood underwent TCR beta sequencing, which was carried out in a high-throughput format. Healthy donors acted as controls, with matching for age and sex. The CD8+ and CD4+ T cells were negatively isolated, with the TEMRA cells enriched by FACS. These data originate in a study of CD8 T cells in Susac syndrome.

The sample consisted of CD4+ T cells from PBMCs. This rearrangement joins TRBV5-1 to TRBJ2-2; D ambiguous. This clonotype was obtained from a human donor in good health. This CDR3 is CASSLRTSTPGELFF. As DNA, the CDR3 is TGCGCCAGCAGCCTCAGGACGTCTACACCGGGGGAGCTGTTTTTT. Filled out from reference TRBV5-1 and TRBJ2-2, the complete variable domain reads KAGVTQTPRYLIKTRGQQVTLSCSPISGHRSVSWYQQTPGQGLQFLFEYFSETQRNKGNFPGRFSGRQFSNSRSEMNVSTLELGDSALYLCASSLRTSTPGELFFGEGSRLTVL.